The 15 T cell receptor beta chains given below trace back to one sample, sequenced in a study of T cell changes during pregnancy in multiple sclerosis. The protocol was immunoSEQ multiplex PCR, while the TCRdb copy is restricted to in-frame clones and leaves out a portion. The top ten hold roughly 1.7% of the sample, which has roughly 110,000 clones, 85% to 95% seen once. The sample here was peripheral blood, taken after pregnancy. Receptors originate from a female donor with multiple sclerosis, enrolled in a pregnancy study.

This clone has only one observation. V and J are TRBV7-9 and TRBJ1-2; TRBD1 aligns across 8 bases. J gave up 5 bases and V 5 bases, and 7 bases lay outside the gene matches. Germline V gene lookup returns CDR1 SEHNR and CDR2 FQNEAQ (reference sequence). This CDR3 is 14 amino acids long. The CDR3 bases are TGTGCCAGCAGCAGAGGACAGGGAGGGTATGGCTACACCTTC. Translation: CASSRGQGGYGYTF. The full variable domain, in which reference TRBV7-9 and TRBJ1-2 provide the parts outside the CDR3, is DTGVSQNPRHKITKRGQNVTFRCDPISEHNRLYWYRQTLGQGPEFLTYFQNEAQLEKSRLLSDRFSAERPKGSFSTLEIQRTEQGDSAMYLCASSRGQGGYGYTFGSGTRLTVV.

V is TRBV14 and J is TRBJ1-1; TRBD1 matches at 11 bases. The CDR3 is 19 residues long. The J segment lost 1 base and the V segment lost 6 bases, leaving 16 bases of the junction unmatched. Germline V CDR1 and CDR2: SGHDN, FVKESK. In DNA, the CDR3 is TGTGCCAGCAGACCTCTACCGGGACAGGGGGTGGAGACGAACACTGAAGCTTTCTTT. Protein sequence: CASRPLPGQGVETNTEAFF.

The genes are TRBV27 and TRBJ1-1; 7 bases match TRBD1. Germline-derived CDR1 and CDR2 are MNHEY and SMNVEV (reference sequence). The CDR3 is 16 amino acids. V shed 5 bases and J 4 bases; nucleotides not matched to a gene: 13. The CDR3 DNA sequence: TGTGCCAGCAGTCCGAACAGGGGCGCGGTGGGCACTGAAGCTTTCTTT. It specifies CASSPNRGAVGTEAFF.

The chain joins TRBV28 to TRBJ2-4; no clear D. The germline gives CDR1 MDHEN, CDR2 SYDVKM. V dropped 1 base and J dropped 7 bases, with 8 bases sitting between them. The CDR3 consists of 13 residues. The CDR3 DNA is TGTGCCAGCAGTTTATCCCTGGAGAACATTCAGTACTTC. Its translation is CASSLSLENIQYF.

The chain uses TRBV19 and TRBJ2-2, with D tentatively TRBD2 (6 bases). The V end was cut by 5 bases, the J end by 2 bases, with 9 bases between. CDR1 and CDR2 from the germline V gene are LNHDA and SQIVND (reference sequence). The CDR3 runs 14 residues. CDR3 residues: CASSLGLNTGELFF. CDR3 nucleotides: TGTGCCAGTAGTCTAGGACTAAACACCGGGGAGCTGTTTTTT. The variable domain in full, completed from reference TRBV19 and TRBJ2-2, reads DGGITQSPKYLFRKEGQNVTLSCEQNLNHDAMYWYRQDPGQGLRLIYYSQIVNDFQKGDIAEGYSVSREKKESFPLTVTSAQKNPTAFYLCASSLGLNTGELFFGEGSRLTVL.

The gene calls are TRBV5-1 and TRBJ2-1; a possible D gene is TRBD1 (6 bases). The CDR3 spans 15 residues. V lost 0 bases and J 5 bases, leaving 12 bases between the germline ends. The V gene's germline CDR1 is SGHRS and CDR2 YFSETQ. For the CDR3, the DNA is TGCGCCAGCAGCTTGGACAGGGTGAGCCACAATGAGCAGTTCTTC. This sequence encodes CASSLDRVSHNEQFF.

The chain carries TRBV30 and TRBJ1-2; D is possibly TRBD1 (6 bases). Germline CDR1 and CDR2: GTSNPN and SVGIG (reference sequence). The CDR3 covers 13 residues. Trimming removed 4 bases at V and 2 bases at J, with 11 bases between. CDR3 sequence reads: CAWTRQANYGYTF. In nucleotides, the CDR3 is TGTGCCTGGACGCGACAGGCGAACTATGGCTACACCTTC.

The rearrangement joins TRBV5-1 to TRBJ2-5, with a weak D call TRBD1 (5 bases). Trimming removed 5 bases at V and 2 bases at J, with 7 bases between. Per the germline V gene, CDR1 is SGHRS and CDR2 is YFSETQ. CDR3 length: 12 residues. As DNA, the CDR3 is TGCGCCAGCAGTCCAGGGCAAGAGACCCAGTACTTC. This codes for CASSPGQETQYF.

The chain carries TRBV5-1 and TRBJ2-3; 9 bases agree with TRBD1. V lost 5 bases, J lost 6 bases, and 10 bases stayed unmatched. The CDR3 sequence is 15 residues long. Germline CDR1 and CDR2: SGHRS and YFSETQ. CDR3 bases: TGCGCCAGCAGGTATACAGGGGGCGGAATGGATACGCAGTATTTT. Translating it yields CASRYTGGGMDTQYF.

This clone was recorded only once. This CDR3 reads CASSDGGAANTGELFF. DNA for the CDR3: TGTGCCAGCAGTGACGGGGGGGCCGCGAACACCGGGGAGCTGTTTTTT. This chain uses TRBV6-4 with TRBJ2-2, with D perhaps matching TRBD2 (7 bases). Germline V gene data show CDR1 as MRHNA and CDR2 as SNTAGT. There are 16 residues in the CDR3. Trimming took 2 bases from V and 0 from J, leaving 10 bases between them.

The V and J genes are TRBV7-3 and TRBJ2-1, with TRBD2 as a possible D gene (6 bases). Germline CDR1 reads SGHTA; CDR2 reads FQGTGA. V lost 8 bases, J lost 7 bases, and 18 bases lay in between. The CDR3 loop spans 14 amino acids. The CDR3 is CASGRDSVGNEQFF. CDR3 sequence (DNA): TGTGCCAGCGGGCGGGACTCCGTGGGTAATGAGCAGTTCTTC.

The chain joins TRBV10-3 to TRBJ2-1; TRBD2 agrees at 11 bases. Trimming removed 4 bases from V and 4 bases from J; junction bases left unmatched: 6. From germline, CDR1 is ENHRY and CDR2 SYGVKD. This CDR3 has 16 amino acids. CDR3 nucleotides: TGTGCCATCAGTGCTACGGGACTAGCGGAATACAATGAGCAGTTCTTC. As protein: CAISATGLAEYNEQFF.

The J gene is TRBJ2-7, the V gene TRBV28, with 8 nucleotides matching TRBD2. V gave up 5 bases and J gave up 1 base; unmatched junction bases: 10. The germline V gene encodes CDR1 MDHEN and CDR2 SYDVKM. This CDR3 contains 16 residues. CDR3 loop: CASSVIGGGGSYEQYF. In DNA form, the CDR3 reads TGTGCCAGCAGTGTTATCGGAGGCGGGGGGTCCTACGAGCAGTACTTC.

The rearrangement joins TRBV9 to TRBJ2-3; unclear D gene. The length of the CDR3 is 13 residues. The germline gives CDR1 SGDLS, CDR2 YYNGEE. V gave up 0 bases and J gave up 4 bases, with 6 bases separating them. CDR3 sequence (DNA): TGTGCCAGCAGCGTAGGGCCCTCAGATACGCAGTATTTT. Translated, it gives CASSVGPSDTQYF.

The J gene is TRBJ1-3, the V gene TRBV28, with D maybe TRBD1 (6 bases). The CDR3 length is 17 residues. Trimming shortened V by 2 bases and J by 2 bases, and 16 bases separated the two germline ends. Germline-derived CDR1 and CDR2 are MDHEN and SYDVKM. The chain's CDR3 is CASSLGGGTAPGNTIYF. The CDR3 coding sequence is TGTGCCAGCAGTTTAGGGGGGGGCACAGCCCCTGGAAACACCATATATTTT.